This T cell receptor (beta chain) is drawn from a study of Ad26.COV2.S vaccination and SARS-CoV-2 variants. Study-wide results and limits: Higher spike-specific TCR breadth was found in vaccine recipients than in placebo recipients.

Turning to this clone: Its antigen is as yet unknown.

As for treatment: some 19 received Ad26.COV2.S at low or high dose, single or two shots; roughly 5 received placebo; per-sample allocation not given. Sampling happened 63 days after the first vaccine or placebo injection. Only in-frame clones appear in the TCRdb table, and some are missing; sequencing was by immunoSEQ multiplex PCR. The data hold hundreds of thousands of clones, with approximately 88% observed a single time. The V and J ends lost 0 bases and 10 bases respectively, with 20 bases between them. The CDR3 spans 16 residues. The germline V gene has CDR1 SGHNT and CDR2 YYREEE (reference sequence).

The receptor's source is a person aged 18-60 years who received the Ad26.COV2.S COVID-19 vaccine or a placebo. The chain has TRBV5-4 and TRBJ2-1, with D perhaps matching TRBD1 or TRBD2 (5 bases each). Sequenced here: peripheral blood, sampled in a trial of Ad26.COV2.S vaccine versus placebo. The CDR3 DNA reads TGTGCCAGCAGCTTGGATCGGGGCGTAGGGTGGGGAGAGCAGTTCTTC. Translated, it gives CASSLDRGVGWGEQFF.